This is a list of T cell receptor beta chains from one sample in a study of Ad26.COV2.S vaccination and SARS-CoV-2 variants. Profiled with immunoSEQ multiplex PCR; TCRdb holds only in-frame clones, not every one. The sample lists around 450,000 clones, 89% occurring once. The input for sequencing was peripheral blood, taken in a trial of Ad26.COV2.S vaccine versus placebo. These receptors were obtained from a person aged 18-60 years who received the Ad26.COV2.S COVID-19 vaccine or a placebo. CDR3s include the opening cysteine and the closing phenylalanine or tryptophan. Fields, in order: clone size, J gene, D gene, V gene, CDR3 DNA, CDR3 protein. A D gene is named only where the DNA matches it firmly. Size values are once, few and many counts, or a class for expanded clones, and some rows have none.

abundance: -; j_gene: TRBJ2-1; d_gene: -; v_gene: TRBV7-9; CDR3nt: TGTGCCAGCAGCTCGGTGGGTAAGGAGCAGTTCTTC; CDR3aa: CASSSVGKEQFF
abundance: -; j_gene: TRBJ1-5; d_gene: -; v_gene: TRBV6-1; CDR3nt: TGTGCCAGCAGTGACAGTCATCAGCCCCAGCATTTT; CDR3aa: CASSDSHQPQHF
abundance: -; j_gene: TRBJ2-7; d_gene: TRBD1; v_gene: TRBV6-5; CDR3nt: TGTGCCAGCAGACCTACAGGGGGCTTAACCTACGAGCAGTACTTC; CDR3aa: CASRPTGGLTYEQYF
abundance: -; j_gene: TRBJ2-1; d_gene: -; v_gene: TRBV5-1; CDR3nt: TGCGCCAGCAGCATCACTAGCCCCCTCTACAATGAGCAGTTCTTC; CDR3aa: CASSITSPLYNEQFF
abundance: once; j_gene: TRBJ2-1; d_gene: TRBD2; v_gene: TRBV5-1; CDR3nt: TGCGCCAGCGAAGACGGGGGAGGGGTGTCCCACAATGAGCAGTTCTTC; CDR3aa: CASEDGGGVSHNEQFF
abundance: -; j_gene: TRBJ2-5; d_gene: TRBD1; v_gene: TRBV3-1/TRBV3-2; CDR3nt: TGTGCCAGCACCCAGACAGGGGGGCGAGAGACCCAGTACTTC; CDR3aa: CASTQTGGRETQYF
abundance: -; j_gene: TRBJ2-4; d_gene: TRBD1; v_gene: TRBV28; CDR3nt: TGTGCCAGCAGTTTAAGGGGGCCGTGGGTCATTCAGTACTTC; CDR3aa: CASSLRGPWVIQYF
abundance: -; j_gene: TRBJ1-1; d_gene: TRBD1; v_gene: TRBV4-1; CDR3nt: TGCGCCAGCAGCCAAGATATCCCCGAGATGGCGGGACAGGGGTACACTGAAGCTTTCTTT; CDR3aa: CASSQDIPEMAGQGYTEAFF
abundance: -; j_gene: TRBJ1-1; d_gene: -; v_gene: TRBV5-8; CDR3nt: TGTGCCAGCAGCTTGGAGAGGGAAGGTCAAAACACTGAAGCTTTCTTT; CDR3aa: CASSLEREGQNTEAFF
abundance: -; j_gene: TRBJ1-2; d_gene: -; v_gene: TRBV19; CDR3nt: TGTGCCAGTAGTATGGGGGGACGGGGCTATGGCTACACCTTC; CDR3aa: CASSMGGRGYGYTF
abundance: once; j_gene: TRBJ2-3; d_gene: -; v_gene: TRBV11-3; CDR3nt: TGTGCCAGCAGCTTAGATTGGACCTCTACGCAGTATTTT; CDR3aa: CASSLDWTSTQYF
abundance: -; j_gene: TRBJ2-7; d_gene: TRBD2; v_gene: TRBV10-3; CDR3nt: TGTGCCATCAGTGATGGTAGCGGGGCCTCCTTCTCCTACGAGCAGTACTTC; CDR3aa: CAISDGSGASFSYEQYF
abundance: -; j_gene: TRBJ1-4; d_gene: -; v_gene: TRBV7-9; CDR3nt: TGTGCCAGCAGCTTAGCCAGGGCAGAAAATGAAAAACTGTTTTTT; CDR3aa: CASSLARAENEKLFF
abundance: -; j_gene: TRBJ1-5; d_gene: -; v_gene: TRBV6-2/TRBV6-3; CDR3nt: TGTGCCAGCAGTTACAGTTTCCGTGGCAATCAGCCCCAGCATTTT; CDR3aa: CASSYSFRGNQPQHF
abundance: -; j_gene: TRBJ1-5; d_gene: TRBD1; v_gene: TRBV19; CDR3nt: TGTGCCACCGACAGGGTGGGCAATCAGCCCCAGCATTTT; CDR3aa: CATDRVGNQPQHF
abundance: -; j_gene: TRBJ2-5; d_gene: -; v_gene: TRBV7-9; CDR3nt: TGTGCCAGCAGCTTATGGAAGGGGACCGAGACCCAGTACTTC; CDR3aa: CASSLWKGTETQYF
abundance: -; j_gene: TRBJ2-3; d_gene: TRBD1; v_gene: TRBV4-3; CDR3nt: TGCGCCAGCAGCCCCAGGGGGCACGGGAGCAGCACAGATACGCAGTATTTT; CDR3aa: CASSPRGHGSSTDTQYF
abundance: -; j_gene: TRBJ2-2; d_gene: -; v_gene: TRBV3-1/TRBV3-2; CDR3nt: TGTGCCAGCAGCCAAGATCTCGACTACATGAACACCGGGGAGCTGTTTTTT; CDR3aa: CASSQDLDYMNTGELFF
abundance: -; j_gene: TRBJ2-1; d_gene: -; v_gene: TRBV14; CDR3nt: TGTGCCAGCAGCCAAGTAGGTCAGTGGGGTCGCGATGAGCAGTTCTTC; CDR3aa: CASSQVGQWGRDEQFF
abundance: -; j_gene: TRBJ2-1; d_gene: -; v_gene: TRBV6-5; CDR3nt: TGTGCCAGCACCGGACGACTAGTCTCCTACAATGAGCAGTTCTTC; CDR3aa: CASTGRLVSYNEQFF
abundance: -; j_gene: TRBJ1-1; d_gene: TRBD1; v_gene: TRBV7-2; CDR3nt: TGTGCCAGCAGCTTAAGCGCGAGCAGGGGGGGTTCCCTAAACACTGAAGCTTTCTTT; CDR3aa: CASSLSASRGGSLNTEAFF
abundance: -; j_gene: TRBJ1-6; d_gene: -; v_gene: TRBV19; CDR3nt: TGTGCCAGTACCCCATGGGGGGGGCTGAATTCACCCCTCCACTTT; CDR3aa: CASTPWGGLNSPLHF
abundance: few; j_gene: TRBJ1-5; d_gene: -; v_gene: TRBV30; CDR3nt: TGTGCCTGGAGTAGGACCCTAAGGGATCAGCCCCAGCATTTT; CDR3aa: CAWSRTLRDQPQHF
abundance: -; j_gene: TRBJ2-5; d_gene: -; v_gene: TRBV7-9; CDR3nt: TGTGCCAGCAGCCACTCAGAGACCCAGTACTTC; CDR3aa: CASSHSETQYF
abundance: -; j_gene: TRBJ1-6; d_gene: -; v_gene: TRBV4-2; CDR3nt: TGTGCCAGCAGCCTACAGGGTAGTAATTCACCCCTCCACTTT; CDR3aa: CASSLQGSNSPLHF
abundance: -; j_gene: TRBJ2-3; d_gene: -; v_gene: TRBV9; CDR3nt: TGTGCCAGCAGCCCCGGGACGTCCGATACGCAGTATTTT; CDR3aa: CASSPGTSDTQYF
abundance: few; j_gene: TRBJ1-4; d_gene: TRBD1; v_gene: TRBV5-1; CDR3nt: TGCGCCAGCAGCTTGGGGGACAGGGGTTATGAAAAACTGTTTTTT; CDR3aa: CASSLGDRGYEKLFF
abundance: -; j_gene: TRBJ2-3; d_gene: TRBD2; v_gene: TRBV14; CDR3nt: TGTGCCAGCAGCCCCTGGACTAGCGGGAAGACAGATACGCAGTATTTT; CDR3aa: CASSPWTSGKTDTQYF
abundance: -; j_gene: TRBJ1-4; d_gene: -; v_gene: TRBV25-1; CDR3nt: TGTGCCAGCAGTGACAGATCTGGGGATGAAAAACTGTTTTTT; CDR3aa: CASSDRSGDEKLFF
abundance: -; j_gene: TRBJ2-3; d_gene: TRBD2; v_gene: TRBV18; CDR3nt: TGTGCCAGCTCACCTGAATATTCGGGGGGGCCAGCAGATACGCAGTATTTT; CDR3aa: CASSPEYSGGPADTQYF
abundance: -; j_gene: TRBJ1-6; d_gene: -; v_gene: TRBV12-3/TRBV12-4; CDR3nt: TGTGCCAGCAGTTTTTTTGCGGGTTCACCCCTCCACTTT; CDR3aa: CASSFFAGSPLHF